The 7 T cell receptor beta chains listed next were all sequenced from one sample in a study of cytomegalovirus exposure and HLA in healthy donors. Libraries were prepared by immunoSEQ multiplex PCR; TCRdb keeps only in-frame clonotypes and omits some of them. The sample has around 140,000 clones; roughly nine tenths are singletons. Input material: PBMCs. The receptors derive from a woman between 18 and 29 years old in good health and CMV-seronegative.

This clone was counted a single time. The V and J genes are TRBV7-8 and TRBJ2-1, with TRBD1 as a possible D gene (7 bases). The CDR3 length is 15 residues. Trimming took off 8 bases at V and 7 bases at J, with 21 bases between the two ends. CDR1 is SGHVS, CDR2 FQNEAQ, per germline. CDR3 region: CASFRGAGPTNEQFF. CDR3 nucleotides: TGTGCCAGCTTCAGGGGGGCTGGTCCTACGAATGAGCAGTTCTTC. Looking up the rest from reference TRBV7-8 and TRBJ2-1 gives the full variable domain: GAGVSQSPRYKVAKRGQDVALRCDPISGHVSLFWYQQALGQGPEFLTYFQNEAQLDKSGLPSDRFFAERPEGSVSTLKIQRTQQEDSAVYLCASFRGAGPTNEQFFGPGTRLTVL.

A remark on this clone: The same CDR3 also results from other DNA sequences found in this sample. This chain joins TRBV5-1 and TRBJ2-3, with 11 positions matching TRBD2. J gave up 4 bases and V 0 bases, and 1 base lay outside the gene matches. Germline assignment: CDR1 SGHRS and CDR2 YFSETQ. The CDR3 extends over 15 amino acids. The CDR3 here is CASSLALAGADTQYF. CDR3 DNA: TGCGCCAGCAGCTTGGCACTAGCGGGGGCAGATACGCAGTATTTT.

This chain joins TRBV5-4 and TRBJ2-3, with a possible D match to TRBD1 (6 bases). The V end lost 4 bases, the J end lost 6 bases, and 24 bases lay between the germline ends. CDR3 length: 17 amino acids. Germline V gene lookup returns CDR1 SGHNT and CDR2 YYREEE (reference sequence). The CDR3 DNA reads TGTGCCAGCAGCCCCGGGACAACAAGACCATCCCGGGATACGCAGTATTTT. Translated, it gives CASSPGTTRPSRDTQYF.

In DNA form, the CDR3 reads TGTGCCAGCAGTGATGAGGGATTTAGAGCTTTCTTT. Protein product: CASSDEGFRAFF. V usage is TRBV2 and J usage is TRBJ1-1; no reliable D call. V was pared by 3 bases and J by 10 bases, with 12 bases between. The CDR3 sequence is 12 residues long. Germline V gene lookup returns CDR1 SNHLY and CDR2 FYNNEI.

CDR3 protein: CASSVSGMAEQYF. The CDR3 coding sequence is TGTGCCAGCAGTGTGTCAGGGATGGCCGAGCAGTACTTC. The chain combines TRBV6-1 with TRBJ2-7; a weak D match, TRBD1 (5 bases). Looked up from germline, CDR1 is MNHNS and CDR2 is SASEGT. V lost 4 bases, J lost 6 bases, and 13 bases lay in between. The CDR3 covers 13 residues.

This chain joins TRBV10-1 and TRBJ2-1, with D perhaps TRBD1 (6 bases). The CDR3 loop spans 14 amino acids. Per germline, CDR1 WNHNN and CDR2 SYGVQD (reference sequence). The V gene lost 6 bases and the J gene lost 4 bases, with 13 bases spanning the gap. In DNA, the CDR3 is TGCGCCAGCAGCCCGGGACATCAATACAATGAGCAGTTCTTC. Amino acids: CASSPGHQYNEQFF.

The V call is TRBV23-1, the J call TRBJ1-6; D remains unclear. TRBV23-1 is an open reading frame whose function is uncertain. V shed 3 bases and J shed 2 bases, with 11 bases lying between them. There are 16 residues in the CDR3. CDR3 in DNA: TGCGCCAGCAGTCACCCGGGGTTGGCCTATAATTCACCCCTCCACTTT. Protein: CASSHPGLAYNSPLHF.